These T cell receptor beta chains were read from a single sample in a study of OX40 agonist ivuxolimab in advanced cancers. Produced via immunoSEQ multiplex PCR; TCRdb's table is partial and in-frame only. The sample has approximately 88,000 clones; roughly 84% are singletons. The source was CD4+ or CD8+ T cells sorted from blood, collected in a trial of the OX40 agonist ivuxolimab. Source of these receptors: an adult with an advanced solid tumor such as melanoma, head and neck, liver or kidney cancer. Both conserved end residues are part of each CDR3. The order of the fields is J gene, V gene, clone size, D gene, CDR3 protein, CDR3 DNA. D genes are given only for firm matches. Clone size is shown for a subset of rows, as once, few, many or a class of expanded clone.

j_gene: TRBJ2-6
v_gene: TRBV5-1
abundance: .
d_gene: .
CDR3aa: CASSTRTAGANVLTF
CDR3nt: TGCGCCAGCAGCACCCGGACAGCTGGGGCCAACGTCCTGACTTTC

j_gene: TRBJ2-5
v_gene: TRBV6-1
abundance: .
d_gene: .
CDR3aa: CASSSHTGTEETQYF
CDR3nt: TGTGCCAGCAGCTCACACACAGGGACCGAAGAGACCCAGTACTTC

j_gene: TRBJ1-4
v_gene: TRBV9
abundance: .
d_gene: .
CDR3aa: CASSRGRSGEKLFF
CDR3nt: TGTGCCAGCAGCAGAGGACGGTCGGGTGAAAAACTGTTTTTT

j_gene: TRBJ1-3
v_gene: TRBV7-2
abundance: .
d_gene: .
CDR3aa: CASSLRTANSGNTIYF
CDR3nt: TGTGCCAGCAGCCTTAGGACAGCCAACTCTGGAAACACCATATATTTT

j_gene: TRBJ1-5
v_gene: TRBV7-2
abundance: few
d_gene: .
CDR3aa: CASSLYRQNNQPQHF
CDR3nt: TGTGCCAGCAGCCTCTACCGACAGAACAATCAGCCCCAGCATTTT

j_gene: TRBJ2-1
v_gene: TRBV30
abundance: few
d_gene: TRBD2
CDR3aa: CAWSPSGRRRYNEQFF
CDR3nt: TGTGCCTGGAGTCCTAGCGGGAGGAGAAGGTACAATGAGCAGTTCTTC

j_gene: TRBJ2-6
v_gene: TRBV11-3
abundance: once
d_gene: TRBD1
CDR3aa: CAAPMRGQAYSGANVLTF
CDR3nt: TGTGCCGCCCCGATGAGGGGGCAAGCCTACTCTGGGGCCAACGTCCTGACTTTC

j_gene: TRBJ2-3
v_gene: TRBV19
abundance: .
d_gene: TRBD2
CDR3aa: CASSMPSGGSDTQYF
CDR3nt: TGTGCCAGTAGTATGCCTAGCGGGGGTTCAGATACGCAGTATTTT

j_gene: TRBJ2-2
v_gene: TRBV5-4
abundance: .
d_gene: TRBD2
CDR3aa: CATTGTSGRRDTGELFF
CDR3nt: TGTGCCACAACCGGGACTAGCGGGAGAAGAGACACCGGGGAGCTGTTTTTT

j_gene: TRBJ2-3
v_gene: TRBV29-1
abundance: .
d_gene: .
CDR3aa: CSVPLAGAVIDTQYF
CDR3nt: TGCAGCGTTCCTCTTGCGGGGGCCGTGATAGATACGCAGTATTTT

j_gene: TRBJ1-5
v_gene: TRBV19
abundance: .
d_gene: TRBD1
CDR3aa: CASSMGRTGTWGNQPQHF
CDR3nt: TGTGCCAGTAGTATGGGGAGGACAGGGACGTGGGGCAATCAGCCCCAGCATTTT

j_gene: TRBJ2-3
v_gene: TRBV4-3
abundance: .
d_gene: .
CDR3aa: CASSPRVGGGSTDTQYF
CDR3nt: TGCGCCAGCAGCCCCCGGGTTGGAGGGGGCAGCACAGATACGCAGTATTTT

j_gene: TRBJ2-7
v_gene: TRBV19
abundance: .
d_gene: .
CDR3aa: CASSIVAGKGYEQYF
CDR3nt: TGTGCCAGTAGTATTGTTGCAGGGAAGGGCTACGAGCAGTACTTC

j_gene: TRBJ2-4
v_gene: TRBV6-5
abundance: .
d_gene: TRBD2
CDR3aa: CANLRAGGNIQYF
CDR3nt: TGTGCCAACCTCAGGGCGGGGGGAAACATTCAGTACTTC

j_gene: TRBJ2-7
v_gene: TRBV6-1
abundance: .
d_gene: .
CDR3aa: CASSETSEQYF
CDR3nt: TGTGCCAGCAGTGAGACTAGCGAGCAGTACTTC

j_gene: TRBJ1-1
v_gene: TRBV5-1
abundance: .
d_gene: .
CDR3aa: CASSLMGVEAFF
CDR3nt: TGCGCCAGCAGCTTGATGGGGGTTGAAGCTTTCTTT

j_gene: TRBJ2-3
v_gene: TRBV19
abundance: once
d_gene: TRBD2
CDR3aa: CASSSSGRGTDTQYF
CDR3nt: TGTGCCAGTAGTTCCAGCGGGAGGGGTACAGATACGCAGTATTTT

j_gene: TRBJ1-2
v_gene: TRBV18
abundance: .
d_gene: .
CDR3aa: CASSSGEDSYGYTF
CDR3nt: TGTGCCAGCTCATCGGGGGAGGACTCCTATGGCTACACCTTC